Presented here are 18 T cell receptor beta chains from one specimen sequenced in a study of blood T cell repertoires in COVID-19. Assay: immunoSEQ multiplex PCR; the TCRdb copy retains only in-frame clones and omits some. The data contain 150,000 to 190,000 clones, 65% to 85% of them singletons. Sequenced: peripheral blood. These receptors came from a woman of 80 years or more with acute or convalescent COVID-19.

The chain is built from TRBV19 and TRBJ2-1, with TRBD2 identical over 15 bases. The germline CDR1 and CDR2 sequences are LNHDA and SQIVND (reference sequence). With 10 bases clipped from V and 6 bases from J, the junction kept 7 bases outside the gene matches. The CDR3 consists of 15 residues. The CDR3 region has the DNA TGTGCCATCGGGACTAGCGGGAGGAACGGCAATGAGCAGTTCTTC. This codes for CAIGTSGRNGNEQFF.

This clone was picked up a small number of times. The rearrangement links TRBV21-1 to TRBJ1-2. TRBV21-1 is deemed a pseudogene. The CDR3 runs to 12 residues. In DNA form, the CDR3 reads TGTGCCAGCAGCAAAGCGCGGCATCGACTCCACTTC. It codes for CASSKARHRLHF.

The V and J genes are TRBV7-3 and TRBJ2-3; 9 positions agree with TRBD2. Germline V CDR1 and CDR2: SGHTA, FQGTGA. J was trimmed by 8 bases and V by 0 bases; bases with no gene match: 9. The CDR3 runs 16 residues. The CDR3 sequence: CASSLTYAGGPGTQYF. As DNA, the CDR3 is TGTGCCAGCAGCTTAACTTACGCGGGAGGGCCGGGTACGCAGTATTTT.

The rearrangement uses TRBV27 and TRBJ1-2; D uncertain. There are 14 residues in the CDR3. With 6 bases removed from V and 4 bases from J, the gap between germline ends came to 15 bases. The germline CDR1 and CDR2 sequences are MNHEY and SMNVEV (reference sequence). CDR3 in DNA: TGTGCCAGCAGCCTAGAGGGTAAAGGCTATGGCTACACCTTC. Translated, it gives CASSLEGKGYGYTF.

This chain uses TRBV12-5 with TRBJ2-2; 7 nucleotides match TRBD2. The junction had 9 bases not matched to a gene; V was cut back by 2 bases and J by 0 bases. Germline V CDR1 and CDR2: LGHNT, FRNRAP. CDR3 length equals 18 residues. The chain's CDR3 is CASGLNPGGTTNTGELFF. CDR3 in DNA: TGTGCTAGTGGTTTGAATCCGGGGGGTACTACGAACACCGGGGAGCTGTTTTTT.

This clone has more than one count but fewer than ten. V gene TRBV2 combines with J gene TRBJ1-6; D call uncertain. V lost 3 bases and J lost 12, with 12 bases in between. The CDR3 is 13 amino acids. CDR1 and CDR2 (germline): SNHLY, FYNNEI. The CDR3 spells CASSDSDSLPLHF. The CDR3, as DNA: TGTGCCAGCAGTGATAGTGATTCCTTACCCCTCCACTTT.

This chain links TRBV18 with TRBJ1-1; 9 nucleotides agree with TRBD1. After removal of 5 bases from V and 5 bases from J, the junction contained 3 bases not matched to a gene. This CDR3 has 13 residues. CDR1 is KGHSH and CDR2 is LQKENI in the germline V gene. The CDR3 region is CASSGTGRTEAFF. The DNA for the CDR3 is TGTGCCAGCTCAGGGACAGGGAGGACTGAAGCTTTCTTT. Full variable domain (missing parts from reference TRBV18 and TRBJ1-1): NAGVMQNPRHLVRRRGQEARLRCSPMKGHSHVYWYRQLPEEGLKFMVYLQKENIIDESGMPKERFSAEFPKEGPSILRIQQVVRGDSAAYFCASSGTGRTEAFFGQGTRLTVV.

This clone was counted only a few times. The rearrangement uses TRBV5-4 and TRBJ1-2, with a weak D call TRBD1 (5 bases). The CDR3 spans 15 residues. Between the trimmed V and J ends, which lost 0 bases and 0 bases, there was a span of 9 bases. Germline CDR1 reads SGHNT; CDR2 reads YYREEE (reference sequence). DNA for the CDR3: TGTGCCAGCAGCTTGGCCCTAGGGGCTAACTATGGCTACACCTTC. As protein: CASSLALGANYGYTF. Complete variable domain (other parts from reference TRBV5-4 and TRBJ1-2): ETGVTQSPTHLIKTRGQQVTLRCSSQSGHNTVSWYQQALGQGPQFIFQYYREEENGRGNFPPRFSGLQFPNYSSELNVNALELDDSALYLCASSLALGANYGYTFGSGTRLTVV.

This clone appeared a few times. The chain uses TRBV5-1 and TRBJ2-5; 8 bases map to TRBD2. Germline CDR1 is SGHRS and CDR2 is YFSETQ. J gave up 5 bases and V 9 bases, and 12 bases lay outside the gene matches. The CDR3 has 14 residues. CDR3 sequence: CATSYSGAAETQYF. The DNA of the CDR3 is TGCGCCACCTCCTATAGCGGGGCGGCGGAGACCCAGTACTTC.

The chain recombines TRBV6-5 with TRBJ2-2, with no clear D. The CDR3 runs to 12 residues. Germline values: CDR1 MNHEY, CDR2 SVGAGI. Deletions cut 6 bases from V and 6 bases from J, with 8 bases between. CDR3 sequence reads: CASSNTPGELFF. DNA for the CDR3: TGTGCCAGCAGCAATACTCCCGGGGAGCTGTTTTTT.

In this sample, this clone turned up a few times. This chain's CDR3 is CASSMPVWTGYSDYGYTF. In DNA, the CDR3 is TGTGCCAGTAGTATGCCTGTCTGGACAGGGTATTCGGACTATGGCTACACCTTC. This rearrangement joins TRBV19 to TRBJ1-2; TRBD1 matches at 8 bases. Germline V gene sequence: CDR1 LNHDA, CDR2 SQIVND (reference sequence). The V gene end was trimmed by 3 bases and the J gene end by 3 bases; junction bases not matched to a gene: 15. This CDR3 comprises 18 residues. The full variable domain, rest sourced from reference TRBV19 and TRBJ1-2, is DGGITQSPKYLFRKEGQNVTLSCEQNLNHDAMYWYRQDPGQGLRLIYYSQIVNDFQKGDIAEGYSVSREKKESFPLTVTSAQKNPTAFYLCASSMPVWTGYSDYGYTFGSGTRLTVV.

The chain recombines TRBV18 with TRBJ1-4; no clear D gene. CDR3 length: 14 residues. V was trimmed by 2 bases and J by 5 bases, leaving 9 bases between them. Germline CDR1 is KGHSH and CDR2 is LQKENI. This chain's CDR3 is CASSPGKTNEKLFF. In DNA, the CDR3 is TGTGCCAGCTCACCAGGCAAAACGAATGAAAAACTGTTTTTT.

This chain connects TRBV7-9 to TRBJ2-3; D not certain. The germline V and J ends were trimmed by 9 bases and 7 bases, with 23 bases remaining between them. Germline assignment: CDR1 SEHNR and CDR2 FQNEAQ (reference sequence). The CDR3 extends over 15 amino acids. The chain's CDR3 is CASKETGLGANTQYF. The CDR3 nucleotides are TGTGCCAGTAAAGAGACGGGTCTCGGCGCAAATACGCAGTATTTT.

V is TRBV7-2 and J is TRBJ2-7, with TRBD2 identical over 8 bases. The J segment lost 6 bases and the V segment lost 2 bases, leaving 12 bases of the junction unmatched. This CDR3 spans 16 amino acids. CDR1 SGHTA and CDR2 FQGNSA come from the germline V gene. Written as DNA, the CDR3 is TGTGCCAGCAGCTTACATAAACGGGGACTAGGGGGCGAGCAGTACTTC. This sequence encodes CASSLHKRGLGGEQYF.

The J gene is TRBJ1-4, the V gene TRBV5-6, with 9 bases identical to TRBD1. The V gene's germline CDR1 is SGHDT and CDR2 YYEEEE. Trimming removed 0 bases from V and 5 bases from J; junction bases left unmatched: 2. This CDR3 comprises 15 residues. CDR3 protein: CASSLVGTGNEKLFF. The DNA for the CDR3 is TGTGCCAGCAGCTTGGTAGGGACAGGGAATGAAAAACTGTTTTTT.

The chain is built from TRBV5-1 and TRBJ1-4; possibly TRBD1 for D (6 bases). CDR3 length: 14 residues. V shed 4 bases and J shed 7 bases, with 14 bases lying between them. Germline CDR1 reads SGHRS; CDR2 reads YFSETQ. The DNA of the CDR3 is TGCGCCAGCAGCAAAACGACAGGCGCTGAAAAACTGTTTTTT. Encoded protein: CASSKTTGAEKLFF.

The chain's CDR3 is CSASASNQPQHF. For the CDR3, the DNA is TGCAGTGCTAGTGCGAGCAATCAGCCCCAGCATTTT. V usage is TRBV20-1 and J usage is TRBJ1-5; D is ambiguous. The CDR3 runs to 12 residues. Germline values: CDR1 DFQATT, CDR2 SNEGSKA (reference sequence). V lost 3 bases, J lost 1 base, and 4 bases lay in between.

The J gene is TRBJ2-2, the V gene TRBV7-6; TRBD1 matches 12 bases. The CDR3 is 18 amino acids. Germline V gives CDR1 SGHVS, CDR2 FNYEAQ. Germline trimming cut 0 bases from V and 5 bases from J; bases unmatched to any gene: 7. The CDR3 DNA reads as TGTGCCAGCAGCTTAGCCCCGGGACAGGGGGCGCAAACCGGGGAGCTGTTTTTT. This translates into CASSLAPGQGAQTGELFF.